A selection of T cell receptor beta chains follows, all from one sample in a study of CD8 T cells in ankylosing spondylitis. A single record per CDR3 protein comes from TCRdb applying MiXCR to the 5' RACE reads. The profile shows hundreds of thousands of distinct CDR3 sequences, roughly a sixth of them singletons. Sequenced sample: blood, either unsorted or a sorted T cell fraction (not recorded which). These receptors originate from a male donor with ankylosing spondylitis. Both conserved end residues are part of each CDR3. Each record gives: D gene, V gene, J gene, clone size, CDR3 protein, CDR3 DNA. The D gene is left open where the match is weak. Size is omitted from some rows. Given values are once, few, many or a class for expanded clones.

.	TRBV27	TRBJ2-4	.	CASSLSGPVAKNIQYF	TGTGCCAGCAGTTTATCCGGACCGGTAGCCAAAAACATTCAGTACTTC
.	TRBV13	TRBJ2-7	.	CASSLGSAGGEQYF	TGTGCCAGCAGCTTAGGATCTGCCGGGGGCGAGCAGTACTTC
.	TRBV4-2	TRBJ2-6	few	CASSQGPGYGANVLTF	TGTGCCAGCAGCCAAGGGCCAGGGTACGGGGCCAACGTCCTGACTTTC
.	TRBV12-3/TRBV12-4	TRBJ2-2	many	CASSFLALNTGELFF	TGTGCCAGCAGTTTTCTAGCGCTGAACACCGGGGAGCTGTTTTTT
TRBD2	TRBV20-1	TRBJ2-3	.	CSARGSSGGGDTQYF	TGCAGTGCTAGAGGGTCTAGCGGGGGCGGTGATACGCAGTATTTT
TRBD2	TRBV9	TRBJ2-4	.	CASSAGLAGGTQYF	TGTGCCAGCAGCGCGGGACTAGCGGGAGGCACACAGTACTTC
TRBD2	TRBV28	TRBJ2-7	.	CASSVSGTSGFLSYEQYF	TGTGCCAGCAGTGTTTCCGGGACTAGCGGCTTCCTCTCCTACGAGCAGTACTTC
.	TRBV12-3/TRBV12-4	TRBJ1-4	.	CASTDRRNEKLFF	TGTGCCAGCACCGACAGGAGGAATGAAAAACTGTTTTTT
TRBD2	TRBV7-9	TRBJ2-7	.	CASSLGGRSTYEQYF	TGTGCCAGCAGCTTAGGCGGGAGGTCGACCTACGAGCAGTACTTC
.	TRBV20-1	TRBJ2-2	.	CSAGVESGGELFF	TGCAGTGCTGGGGTAGAGAGTGGCGGGGAGCTGTTTTTT
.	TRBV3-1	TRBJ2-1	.	CASSPWGEYNEQFF	TGTGCCAGCAGCCCCTGGGGGGAGTACAATGAGCAGTTCTTC
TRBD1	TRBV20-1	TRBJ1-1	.	CSATSGGANTEAFF	TGCAGTGCCACTTCAGGGGGGGCCAACACTGAAGCTTTCTTT
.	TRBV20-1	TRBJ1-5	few	CSARDSGDNQPQHF	TGCAGTGCTAGAGATTCAGGGGACAATCAGCCCCAGCATTTT
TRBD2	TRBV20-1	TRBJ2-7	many	CSAVGTSGGAAYEQYF	TGCAGTGCTGTCGGGACTAGCGGGGGGGCCGCCTACGAGCAGTACTTC
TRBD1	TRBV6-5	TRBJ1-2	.	CASSFRTGAENYGYTF	TGTGCCAGCAGTTTCCGCACAGGGGCGGAGAACTATGGCTACACCTTC
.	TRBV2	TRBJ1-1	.	CASRKSTGANTEAFF	TGTGCCAGCAGGAAATCGACAGGAGCGAACACTGAAGCTTTCTTT
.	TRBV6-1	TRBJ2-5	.	CASSQLMYQETQYF	TGTGCCAGCAGCCAACTGATGTACCAAGAGACCCAGTACTTC
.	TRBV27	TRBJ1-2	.	CASSSIGAGGYTF	TGTGCCAGCAGTTCAATAGGGGCTGGTGGCTACACCTTC
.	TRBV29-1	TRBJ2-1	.	CSVGPGRNEQFF	TGCAGCGTTGGACCCGGCCGGAATGAGCAGTTCTTC
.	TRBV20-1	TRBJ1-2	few	CSALTGYGYTF	TGCAGTGCGCTTACAGGGTATGGCTACACCTTC
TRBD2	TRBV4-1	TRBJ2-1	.	CASSQDIHGLAGAREEFF	TGCGCCAGCAGCCAAGATATACACGGACTAGCGGGAGCAAGGGAAGAGTTCTTC
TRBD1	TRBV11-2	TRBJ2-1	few	CASSLDRENEQFF	TGTGCCAGCAGCCTGGACAGGGAGAATGAGCAGTTCTTC
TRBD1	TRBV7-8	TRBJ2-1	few	CASSLIRTGGSNEQFF	TGTGCCAGCAGCTTAATCCGGACAGGGGGGAGCAATGAGCAGTTCTTC
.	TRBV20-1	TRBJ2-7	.	CSGLPLTVEQYF	TGCAGTGGGCTCCCCCTGACGGTTGAGCAGTACTTC
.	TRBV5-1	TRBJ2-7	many	CASSLGTYYEQYF	TGCGCCAGCAGCCTCGGGACATACTACGAGCAGTACTTC
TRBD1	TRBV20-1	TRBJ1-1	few	CSALRGLITEAFF	TGCAGTGCTTTGAGGGGGCTAATCACTGAAGCTTTCTTT
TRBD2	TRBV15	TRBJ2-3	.	CATSRLAVSTDTQYF	TGTGCCACCAGCAGACTAGCGGTTAGCACAGATACGCAGTATTTT
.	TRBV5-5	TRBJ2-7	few	CASSHPGTYEQYF	TGTGCCAGCAGCCATCCAGGGACCTACGAGCAGTACTTC
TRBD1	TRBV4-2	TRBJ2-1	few	CASSQRQGGNEQFF	TGTGCCAGCAGCCAACGACAGGGTGGGAATGAGCAGTTCTTC
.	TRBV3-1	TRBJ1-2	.	CASSQEFSYGYTF	TGTGCCAGCAGCCAAGAATTTTCGTATGGCTACACCTTC
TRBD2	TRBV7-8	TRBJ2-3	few	CASSPSRVAGRDTQYF	TGTGCCAGCAGCCCGAGTAGAGTAGCGGGTCGAGATACGCAGTATTTT
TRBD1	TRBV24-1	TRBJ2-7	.	CATSPGTGIPYEQYF	TGTGCCACCAGTCCCGGGACAGGAATACCCTACGAGCAGTACTTC
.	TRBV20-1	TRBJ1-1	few	CSANTGSLNTEAFF	TGCAGTGCTAACACCGGGAGTCTGAACACTGAAGCTTTCTTT
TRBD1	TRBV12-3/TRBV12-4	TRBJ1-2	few	CASSLGTGGWGDYGYTF	TGTGCCAGCAGTCTTGGGACAGGAGGATGGGGGGACTATGGCTACACCTTC
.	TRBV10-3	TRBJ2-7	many	CAISESYGQNYEQYF	TGTGCCATCAGTGAATCATACGGACAAAACTACGAGCAGTACTTC
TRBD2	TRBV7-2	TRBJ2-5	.	CASSLGTSGGWQETQYF	TGTGCCAGCAGCTTGGGGACTAGCGGGGGGTGGCAAGAGACCCAGTACTTC
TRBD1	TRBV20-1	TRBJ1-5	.	CSAGQGRSNQPQHF	TGCAGTGCCGGACAGGGTAGAAGCAATCAGCCCCAGCATTTT
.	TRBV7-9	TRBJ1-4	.	CASSSRQIATNEKLFF	TGTGCCAGCAGCTCCCGACAGATTGCAACTAATGAAAAACTGTTTTTT
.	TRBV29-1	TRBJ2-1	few	CSVRYGISYNEQFF	TGCAGCGTCCGTTATGGGATCTCCTACAATGAGCAGTTCTTC
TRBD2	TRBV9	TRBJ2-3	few	CASSSRLAGGSTDTQYF	TGTGCCAGCAGCTCCCGACTAGCGGGAGGTTCCACAGATACGCAGTATTTT
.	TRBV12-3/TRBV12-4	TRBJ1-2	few	CASSTNGGANGYTF	TGTGCCAGCAGTACCAATGGGGGGGCAAATGGCTACACCTTC
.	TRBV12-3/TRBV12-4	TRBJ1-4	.	CASSSSPANEKLFF	TGTGCCAGCAGTTCGAGCCCGGCTAATGAAAAACTGTTTTTT